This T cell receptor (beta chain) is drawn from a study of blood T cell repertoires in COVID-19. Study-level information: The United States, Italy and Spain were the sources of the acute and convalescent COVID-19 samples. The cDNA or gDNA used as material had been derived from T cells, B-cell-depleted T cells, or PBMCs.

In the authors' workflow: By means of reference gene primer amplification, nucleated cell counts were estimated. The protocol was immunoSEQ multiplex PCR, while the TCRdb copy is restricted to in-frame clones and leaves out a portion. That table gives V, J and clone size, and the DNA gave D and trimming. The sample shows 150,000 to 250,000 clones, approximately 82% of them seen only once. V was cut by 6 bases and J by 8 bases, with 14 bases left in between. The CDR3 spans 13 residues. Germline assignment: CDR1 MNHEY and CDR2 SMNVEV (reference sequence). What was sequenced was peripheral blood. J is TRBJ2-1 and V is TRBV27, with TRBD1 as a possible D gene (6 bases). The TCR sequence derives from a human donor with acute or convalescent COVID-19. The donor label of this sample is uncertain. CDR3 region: CASSRREGDEQFF. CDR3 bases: TGTGCCAGCAGCCGCCGTGAGGGGGATGAGCAGTTCTTC.